The clone carrying this T cell receptor beta chain was counted between two and nine times. What it binds is not known. The data were taken from a study of PD-1 blockade in mismatch repair-deficient tumors. At the level of the study: Enrolled about 2013-2017, patients had progressing, pretreated mismatch repair-deficient cancers of 12 types. Study findings and constraints: Tumor-resident clones, often absent from pretreatment blood, expanded after pembrolizumab and then contracted.

The method was immunoSEQ multiplex PCR; TCRdb's version includes in-frame clones alone and lacks a portion of them. The table shows some 130,000 clones, with about 90% occurring only once. V lost 4 bases and J lost 0, with 12 bases in between. Germline lookup yields CDR1 SEHNR and CDR2 FQNEAQ (reference sequence). The CDR3 length is 15 residues. PCR or immunohistochemistry showed mismatch repair deficiency in every enrolled patient. TCRs were sequenced from three patients responding to pembrolizumab. The chain uses TRBV7-9 and TRBJ1-2; D remains ambiguous. Sequenced here: peripheral blood, sampled just over 70 weeks after starting pembrolizumab. This clonotype was obtained from an adult with mismatch repair-deficient cancer. CDR3: CASSSHTLSNYGYTF. CDR3 DNA: TGTGCCAGCAGCTCGCACACCCTCTCTAACTATGGCTACACCTTC.